The 25 T cell receptor beta chains below come from one sample, sequenced in a study of blood T cell repertoires in COVID-19. Data came from immunoSEQ multiplex PCR; TCRdb stores just in-frame clones and leaves some out. The sample contains hundreds of thousands of clones, approximately 90% of which appear only once. The sequencing input was PBMCs or T cells enriched from blood (not recorded which). These receptor sequences come from a woman in her 40s who had recovered from COVID-19.

This chain's CDR3 is CASAWREFTDTQYF. CDR3 bases: TGTGCTAGTGCTTGGCGGGAGTTCACAGATACGCAGTATTTT. The V call is TRBV12-5, the J call TRBJ2-3; 7 nucleotides align to TRBD2. V gave up 7 bases and J gave up 2 bases; unmatched junction bases: 6. This CDR3 spans 14 amino acids. CDR1 is LGHNT, CDR2 FRNRAP, per germline.

The CDR3 spells CASSQVSPPVSYNEQFF. The CDR3 DNA follows: TGTGCCAGCAGCCAAGTTTCCCCACCAGTCTCCTACAATGAGCAGTTCTTC. The chain is built from TRBV3-1 (or the pseudogene TRBV3-2) and TRBJ2-1; D uncertain. The ends were cut back, 1 base at V and 0 bases at J, with 13 bases in the middle. Germline values: CDR1 LGHDT, CDR2 YNNKEL (reference sequence). The CDR3 runs to 17 residues.

This chain links TRBV27 with TRBJ1-1, with TRBD1 as a possible D gene (5 bases). The CDR3 covers 14 residues. Germline values: CDR1 MNHEY, CDR2 SMNVEV (reference sequence). V dropped 3 bases and J dropped 4 bases, with 12 bases sitting between them. The CDR3 spells CASSFGGMGTEAFF. Here the CDR3 DNA reads TGTGCCAGCAGTTTCGGGGGTATGGGCACTGAAGCTTTCTTT.

V gene TRBV28 combines with J gene TRBJ1-1; D may be TRBD1 (6 bases). The germline V and J ends were trimmed by 3 bases and 8 bases, with 7 bases remaining between them. This CDR3 is built from 11 residues. The germline V gene encodes CDR1 MDHEN and CDR2 SYDVKM. DNA of the CDR3: TGTGCCAGCAGTTTGGGGGCAGAAGCTTTCTTT. Encoded protein: CASSLGAEAFF.

The rearrangement uses TRBV19 and TRBJ2-7; 7 positions agree with TRBD2. With 4 bases clipped from V and 3 bases from J, the junction kept 9 bases outside the gene matches. Germline V gene data show CDR1 as LNHDA and CDR2 as SQIVND (reference sequence). The CDR3 length is 15 residues. The CDR3 DNA reads as TGTGCCAGTAGTAGAACTAGCGCCGCGGACTACGAGCAGTACTTC. Its protein product is CASSRTSAADYEQYF.

The V and J genes are TRBV18 and TRBJ2-1; D possibly corresponds to TRBD2 (5 bases). Looked up from germline, CDR1 is KGHSH and CDR2 is LQKENI. V lost 3 bases, J lost 6 bases, and 9 bases lay in between. CDR3 length equals 13 residues. The CDR3: CASSPLEGNEQFF. The CDR3 region has the DNA TGTGCCAGCTCACCCCTCGAGGGCAATGAGCAGTTCTTC.

The chain has TRBV6-5 and TRBJ1-1, with 7 bases matching TRBD1. Germline V gene lookup returns CDR1 MNHEY and CDR2 SVGAGI. V was clipped by 2 bases and J by 4 bases; unmatched bases: 10. This CDR3 comprises 16 residues. The CDR3 bases are TGTGCCAGCAGTTACGCCCCCAGGGGGGCGAGCACTGAAGCTTTCTTT. It is translated as CASSYAPRGASTEAFF.

This chain uses TRBV5-4 with TRBJ2-2, with a possible D match to TRBD2 (5 bases). This CDR3 is built from 16 residues. Germline CDR1 reads SGHNT; CDR2 reads YYREEE (reference sequence). Trimming took 4 bases from V and 1 from J, leaving 14 bases between them. The CDR3 DNA reads TGTGCCAGCAGCCCTAGAGGCGGGCAGAACACCGGGGAGCTGTTTTTT. Its translation is CASSPRGGQNTGELFF.

The chain has TRBV3-1 (or the pseudogene TRBV3-2) and TRBJ1-5; D unresolved. This CDR3 contains 12 residues. CDR1 is LGHDT, CDR2 YNNKEL, per germline (reference sequence). The germline V and J ends were trimmed by 4 bases and 9 bases, with 10 bases remaining between them. The CDR3 nucleotides read TGTGCCAGCAGCCCAACGGCGGGGCCCCAGCATTTT. Translated: CASSPTAGPQHF.

This sequence joins TRBV12-3 or TRBV12-4 and TRBJ2-1; D remains ambiguous. The V and J ends lost 1 base and 8 bases respectively, with 6 bases between them. The CDR3 is 12 amino acids. The CDR3 loop is CASSLDFYEQFF. In nucleotides, the CDR3 is TGTGCCAGCAGTTTAGACTTCTATGAGCAGTTCTTC.

At least ten counts were recorded for this clone. This sequence joins TRBV21-1 and TRBJ2-7; no DNA check was done on the table's D call, TRBD2. TRBV21-1 is a documented pseudogene. This CDR3 has 22 residues. CDR3 region: CASSKALGGGREICEIIYEQYF. CDR3 bases: TGTGCCAGCAGCAAAGCGCTGGGAGGAGGGCGTGAGATCTGCGAAATCATCTACGAGCAGTACTTC.

The rearrangement joins TRBV6-2 or TRBV6-3 to TRBJ1-5; D remains ambiguous. CDR3 size: 15 residues. Trimming shortened V by 3 bases and J by 0 bases, and 9 bases separated the two germline ends. From germline, CDR1 is MNHEY and CDR2 SVGEGT. CDR3 in DNA: TGTGCCAGCAGTTATTGGCAGTATAGCAATCAGCCCCAGCATTTT. This translates into CASSYWQYSNQPQHF.

V is TRBV12-3 or TRBV12-4 and J is TRBJ2-7; 7 nucleotides line up with TRBD1. The CDR3 covers 13 residues. After removal of 7 bases from V and 2 bases from J, the junction contained 5 bases not matched to a gene. CDR3 loop: CASTTGTTYEQYF. CDR3 DNA sequence: TGTGCCAGCACGACAGGGACGACCTACGAGCAGTACTTC.

The chain has TRBV5-5 and TRBJ2-5; 11 nucleotides line up with TRBD1. The germline CDR1 and CDR2 sequences are SGHKS and YYEKEE (reference sequence). Trimming at V came to 4 bases and at J to 4 bases, leaving 3 bases not matched to a gene. The CDR3 is 14 amino acids. The CDR3: CASSRDRGRETQYF. The DNA of the CDR3 is TGTGCCAGCAGCCGGGACAGGGGGAGAGAGACCCAGTACTTC.

The rearrangement uses TRBV7-2 and TRBJ1-6; D call uncertain. V was trimmed by 5 bases and J by 7 bases, leaving 12 bases between them. Germline lookup yields CDR1 SGHTA and CDR2 FQGNSA. The CDR3 contains 14 residues. This chain's CDR3 is CASSPHSRNSPLHF. Here the CDR3 DNA reads TGTGCCAGCAGCCCCCACTCTCGAAATTCACCCCTCCACTTT.

This rearrangement joins TRBV3-1 (or the pseudogene TRBV3-2) to TRBJ2-1; 7 nucleotides line up with TRBD2. The germline CDR1 and CDR2 sequences are LGHDT and YNNKEL (reference sequence). The ends lost 0 bases at V and 1 base at J; junction bases unmatched: 21. This CDR3 spans 22 amino acids. Written as DNA, the CDR3 is TGTGCCAGCAGCCAAGATCGCGGGTCAACTAGCGCCCACCGAGGGTCCTACAATGAGCAGTTCTTC. This gives the protein CASSQDRGSTSAHRGSYNEQFF.

This chain links TRBV5-6 with TRBJ2-5, with 10 positions matching TRBD1. V was clipped by 4 bases and J by 5 bases; unmatched bases: 14. This CDR3 contains 17 residues. CDR1 is SGHDT, CDR2 YYEEEE, per germline. The CDR3 bases are TGTGCCAGCAGCCCGAACTTAGGACAGGGGGTGTGGGAGACCCAGTACTTC. It translates to CASSPNLGQGVWETQYF.

Written as DNA, the CDR3 is TGTGCCAGCAGCTTCCGTAGGACAGATAATCAGCCCCAGCATTTT. Translating it yields CASSFRRTDNQPQHF. The chain carries TRBV5-6 and TRBJ1-5; D perhaps matches TRBD1 (6 bases). Trimming removed 2 bases at V and 4 bases at J, with 13 bases between. Per germline, CDR1 SGHDT and CDR2 YYEEEE. The CDR3 is 15 amino acids.

The chain is built from TRBV7-8 and TRBJ2-3; 7 nucleotides line up with TRBD1. CDR1 and CDR2 (germline): SGHVS, FQNEAQ. The V and J ends lost 5 bases and 3 bases, in that order; junction bases with no gene match: 5. This CDR3 has 14 amino acids. CDR3 nucleotide sequence: TGTGCCAGCAGCCTGGGACAGACTACAGATACGCAGTATTTT. It specifies CASSLGQTTDTQYF.

A single count supports this clone. This chain uses TRBV27 with TRBJ1-1, with TRBD1 identical over 8 bases. Germline CDR1 and CDR2: MNHEY and SMNVEV (reference sequence). The CDR3 has 14 residues. V was clipped by 5 bases and J by 4 bases; unmatched bases: 6. The CDR3 sequence is CASSTRQGSTEAFF. The CDR3 coding sequence is TGTGCCAGCAGTACAAGACAGGGGAGCACTGAAGCTTTCTTT.

V gene TRBV4-3 combines with J gene TRBJ1-4, with unresolved D. CDR1 and CDR2 (germline): LGHNA, YSLEER. Trimming removed 3 bases at V and 5 bases at J, with 16 bases between. This CDR3 region has 16 residues. Here the CDR3 reads CASSHVPGGRNEKLFF. The CDR3, as DNA: TGCGCCAGCAGCCATGTCCCCGGCGGGAGGAATGAAAAACTGTTTTTT.

This chain links TRBV4-2 with TRBJ2-3, with D maybe TRBD1 (6 bases). With 0 bases removed from V and 3 bases from J, the gap between germline ends came to 13 bases. The CDR3 extends over 16 amino acids. Germline V gene lookup returns CDR1 LGHNA and CDR2 YNFKEQ. The CDR3 bases are TGTGCCAGCAGCCAAGAAGGGGGAGCGAGGACAGATACGCAGTATTTT. Encoded protein: CASSQEGGARTDTQYF.

The chain links TRBV7-2 to TRBJ2-2, with D tentatively TRBD1 (6 bases). This CDR3 is built from 17 residues. Between the trimmed V and J ends, which lost 1 base and 0 bases, there was a span of 12 bases. Germline-derived CDR1 and CDR2 are SGHTA and FQGNSA. The CDR3, as DNA: TGTGCCAGCAGCTTAGGTGGGGGCGTTGCGAACACCGGGGAGCTGTTTTTT. It codes for CASSLGGGVANTGELFF. Full variable domain (missing parts from reference TRBV7-2 and TRBJ2-2): GAGVSQSPSNKVTEKGKDVELRCDPISGHTALYWYRQSLGQGLEFLIYFQGNSAPDKSGLPSDRFSAERTGGSVSTLTIQRTQQEDSAVYLCASSLGGGVANTGELFFGEGSRLTVL.

The chain uses TRBV10-1 and TRBJ2-1, with TRBD2 identical over 14 bases. V lost 8 bases, J lost 9 bases, and 3 bases stayed unmatched. The V gene's germline CDR1 is WNHNN and CDR2 SYGVQD (reference sequence). The CDR3 runs 13 residues. CDR3 residues: CASPGLAGVEQFF. The CDR3 DNA reads as TGCGCCAGCCCGGGACTAGCGGGAGTTGAGCAGTTCTTC.

The chain recombines TRBV11-2 with TRBJ2-7; TRBD2 is a possible D gene (5 bases). Germline-derived CDR1 and CDR2 are SGHAT and FQNNGV. V lost 6 bases, J lost 6 bases, and 9 bases lay in between. This CDR3 region has 11 residues. The CDR3 reads CASRSAGEQYF. In nucleotides, the CDR3 is TGTGCCAGCAGATCTGCGGGCGAGCAGTACTTC. The whole variable domain, filled in from reference TRBV11-2 and TRBJ2-7, reads EAGVAQSPRYKIIEKRQSVAFWCNPISGHATLYWYQQILGQGPKLLIQFQNNGVVDDSQLPKDRFSAERLKGVDSTLKIQPAKLEDSAVYLCASRSAGEQYFGPGTRLTVT.